The 23 T cell receptor beta chains given below trace back to one sample, sequenced in a study of OX40 agonist ivuxolimab in advanced cancers. The repertoire was sequenced with immunoSEQ multiplex PCR; TCRdb's copy has only in-frame clones and lacks some. Seen here are about 18,000 clones, roughly 87% observed once, and the top ten hold over 45%. The sample in question was CD4+ or CD8+ T cells sorted from blood, obtained in a trial of the OX40 agonist ivuxolimab. The source of these receptors is an adult with an advanced solid tumor such as melanoma, head and neck, liver or kidney cancer.

The CDR3 DNA follows: TGTGCCAGCAGTGAAGGGATCTGGGGGGAGCTGTTTTTT. This sequence encodes CASSEGIWGELFF. V is TRBV2 and J is TRBJ2-2; D is unclear. Germline V gene lookup returns CDR1 SNHLY and CDR2 FYNNEI. This CDR3 region has 13 residues. The V end lost 1 base, the J end lost 8 bases, and 8 bases lay between the germline ends.

The rearrangement links TRBV4-3 to TRBJ2-7; the D is unclear. V dropped 0 bases and J dropped 3 bases, with 12 bases sitting between them. The CDR3 has 15 amino acids. Per the germline V gene, CDR1 is LGHNA and CDR2 is YSLEER. The CDR3 region has the DNA TGCGCCAGCAGCCAAGACCATCAAAGTCTCTACGAGCAGTACTTC. Its translation is CASSQDHQSLYEQYF.

The chain recombines TRBV30 with TRBJ2-5; D remains unclear. Trimming pared 2 bases from V and 2 bases from J, leaving 9 bases between. The CDR3 is 13 residues long. Germline V CDR1 and CDR2: GTSNPN, SVGIG (reference sequence). The CDR3 here is CAWSSSDQETQYF. The CDR3 nucleotides read TGTGCCTGGAGTTCGAGCGATCAAGAGACCCAGTACTTC.

The chain couples TRBV11-3 to TRBJ2-5, with TRBD1 matching over 9 bases. The CDR3 is 15 residues long. The germline V gene encodes CDR1 SGHNT and CDR2 YENEEA. V lost 5 bases and J lost 5; bases outside the gene matches: 9. CDR3 nucleotides: TGTGCCAGCAGCCGAGGACAGGGGAGCGGTGAGACCCAGTACTTC. Translating gives CASSRGQGSGETQYF. The complete variable domain, with remaining parts taken from reference TRBV11-3 and TRBJ2-5, reads EAGVVQSPRYKIIEKKQPVAFWCNPISGHNTLYWYLQNLGQGPELLIRYENEEAVDDSQLPKDRFSAERLKGVDSTLKIQPAELGDSAVYLCASSRGQGSGETQYFGPGTRLLVL.

The V call is TRBV5-4, the J call TRBJ1-5, with unresolved D. This CDR3 region has 14 residues. Germline CDR1 SGHNT, CDR2 YYREEE (reference sequence). Trimming removed 3 bases from V and 0 bases from J, with 7 bases in between. The chain's CDR3 is CASSSDGSNQPQHF. DNA of the CDR3: TGTGCCAGCAGCTCGGACGGTAGCAATCAGCCCCAGCATTTT. Full variable domain (outside the CDR3, taken from reference TRBV5-4 and TRBJ1-5): ETGVTQSPTHLIKTRGQQVTLRCSSQSGHNTVSWYQQALGQGPQFIFQYYREEENGRGNFPPRFSGLQFPNYSSELNVNALELDDSALYLCASSSDGSNQPQHFGDGTRLSIL.

The V and J genes are TRBV18 and TRBJ2-5; tentative D call: TRBD2 (5 bases). CDR1 is KGHSH and CDR2 is LQKENI in the germline V gene. The length of the CDR3 is 17 residues. V lost 3 bases and J lost 4, with 21 bases in between. In DNA form, the CDR3 reads TGTGCCAGCTCACCCACCGAGACCCAAAAAGGAGGAGAGACCCAGTACTTC. Protein sequence: CASSPTETQKGGETQYF.

This chain joins TRBV5-4 and TRBJ1-2, with 9 bases fitting TRBD1. Germline CDR1 is SGHNT and CDR2 is YYREEE (reference sequence). J gave up 4 bases and V 1 base, and 14 bases lay outside the gene matches. This CDR3 has 18 residues. The CDR3 sequence: CASSLSGTGIIFSYGYTF. The CDR3 nucleotides read TGTGCCAGCAGCTTGTCGGGGACAGGGATCATTTTTAGCTATGGCTACACCTTC.

This clone was recorded only once. This chain joins TRBV28 and TRBJ1-1; D gene unclear. This CDR3 has 10 amino acids. CDR1 MDHEN and CDR2 SYDVKM come from the germline V gene. V lost 2 bases, J lost 7 bases, and 2 bases lay in between. Here the CDR3 reads CASSLGEAFF. In DNA, the CDR3 is TGTGCCAGCAGTTTAGGTGAAGCTTTCTTT. The full variable domain, in which reference TRBV28 and TRBJ1-1 provide the parts outside the CDR3, is DVKVTQSSRYLVKRTGEKVFLECVQDMDHENMFWYRQDPGLGLRLIYFSYDVKMKEKGDIPEGYSVSREKKERFSLILESASTNQTSMYLCASSLGEAFFGQGTRLTVV.

The rearrangement joins TRBV7-2 to TRBJ2-1, with D hard to call. This CDR3 contains 12 residues. Germline lookup yields CDR1 SGHTA and CDR2 FQGNSA. The germline V and J ends were trimmed by 5 bases and 2 bases, with 4 bases remaining between them. The CDR3 is CASSQTYNEQFF. In nucleotides, the CDR3 is TGTGCCAGCAGCCAGACCTACAATGAGCAGTTCTTC. Using reference TRBV7-2 and TRBJ2-1 for the parts outside the CDR3, the full variable domain is GAGVSQSPSNKVTEKGKDVELRCDPISGHTALYWYRQSLGQGLEFLIYFQGNSAPDKSGLPSDRFSAERTGGSVSTLTIQRTQQEDSAVYLCASSQTYNEQFFGPGTRLTVL.

This chain connects TRBV7-9 to TRBJ2-3; 8 bases are a match to TRBD2. CDR1 is SEHNR and CDR2 is FQNEAQ in the germline V gene (reference sequence). V lost 3 bases to trimming and J lost 4 bases; unmatched junction nucleotides: 12. The CDR3 is 17 amino acids. CDR3 in DNA: TGTGCCAGCAGCTTGACCCTCTCGACTAGCGATTCAGATACGCAGTATTTT. Protein product: CASSLTLSTSDSDTQYF. Variable domain in full (rest from reference TRBV7-9 and TRBJ2-3): DTGVSQNPRHKITKRGQNVTFRCDPISEHNRLYWYRQTLGQGPEFLTYFQNEAQLEKSRLLSDRFSAERPKGSFSTLEIQRTEQGDSAMYLCASSLTLSTSDSDTQYFGPGTRLTVL.

The chain couples TRBV5-4 to TRBJ1-2; no firm D call. V lost 0 bases and J lost 2, with 8 bases in between. The CDR3 has 14 residues. The germline CDR1 and CDR2 sequences are SGHNT and YYREEE (reference sequence). The CDR3 spells CASSLDRTNYGYTF. CDR3 in DNA: TGTGCCAGCAGCTTGGATCGGACCAACTATGGCTACACCTTC.

This rearrangement joins TRBV7-3 to TRBJ2-7; 8 bases align to TRBD1. CDR3 size: 13 residues. The J segment lost 3 bases and the V segment lost 3 bases, leaving 1 base of the junction unmatched. Germline CDR1 reads SGHTA; CDR2 reads FQGTGA. The CDR3 sequence is CASSFGQGYEQYF. The CDR3 DNA follows: TGTGCCAGCAGCTTTGGACAGGGCTACGAGCAGTACTTC.

The chain links TRBV4-2 to TRBJ1-3, with 9 positions matching TRBD1. V dropped 4 bases and J dropped 8; count of bases not matched to a gene: 9. Looked up from germline, CDR1 is LGHNA and CDR2 is YNFKEQ. This CDR3 comprises 15 residues. CDR3 amino acids: CASSLGRDRAHTIYF. The CDR3 DNA sequence: TGTGCCAGCAGCCTAGGCCGGGACAGGGCCCACACCATATATTTT.

The chain has TRBV28 and TRBJ2-1; no clear D. V lost 8 bases, J lost 6 bases, and 11 bases lay in between. The germline CDR1 and CDR2 sequences are MDHEN and SYDVKM. The CDR3 runs to 12 residues. The CDR3 DNA is TGTGCCAGCGGTAGGCAACGCAATGAGCAGTTCTTC. It encodes CASGRQRNEQFF.

This chain joins TRBV11-2 and TRBJ2-1; 8 bases are a match to TRBD2. The CDR3 is 16 amino acids. CDR1 and CDR2 from the germline V gene are SGHAT and FQNNGV. The trim removed 5 bases at V and 4 bases at J, leaving 10 bases unmatched. Here the CDR3 reads CASSLSAGARYNEQFF. CDR3 bases: TGTGCCAGCAGCCTCTCAGCGGGAGCGAGGTACAATGAGCAGTTCTTC.

There are a few counts of this clone. The V gene is TRBV9, the J gene TRBJ1-4, with D possibly matching TRBD1 (5 bases). The CDR3 runs 16 residues. V gave up 4 bases and J gave up 3 bases, with 16 bases separating them. Germline V lookup: CDR1 SGDLS, CDR2 YYNGEE. The CDR3 coding sequence is TGTGCCAGCAGCAAGCCCGAAGGGGCGCCTAATGAAAAACTGTTTTTT. Translation gives CASSKPEGAPNEKLFF. The whole variable domain, filled in from reference TRBV9 and TRBJ1-4, reads DSGVTQTPKHLITATGQRVTLRCSPRSGDLSVYWYQQSLDQGLQFLIQYYNGEERAKGNILERFSAQQFPDLHSELNLSSLELGDSALYFCASSKPEGAPNEKLFFGSGTQLSVL.

The chain combines TRBV30 with TRBJ2-7; 14 nucleotides agree with TRBD2. Germline lookup yields CDR1 GTSNPN and CDR2 SVGIG (reference sequence). The CDR3 runs to 14 residues. V gave up 3 bases and J gave up 6 bases; unmatched junction bases: 4. Written as DNA, the CDR3 is TGTGCCTGGAGGGGGGGACTAGCGGGAGCCGAGCAGTACTTC. Its protein product is CAWRGGLAGAEQYF.

This clone has more than one count but fewer than ten. The chain is built from TRBV6-1 and TRBJ1-3, with TRBD1 identical over 8 bases. The V gene's germline CDR1 is MNHNS and CDR2 SASEGT. The junction had 0 bases not matched to a gene; V was cut back by 0 bases and J by 2 bases. CDR3 length: 15 residues. The CDR3 sequence: CASSEATGAGNTIYF. CDR3 bases: TGTGCCAGCAGTGAAGCGACAGGGGCTGGAAACACCATATATTTT.

In this sample, this clone turned up a few times. The chain has TRBV19 and TRBJ2-1; 9 bases are shared with TRBD1. This CDR3 is 17 amino acids long. The germline V gene encodes CDR1 LNHDA and CDR2 SQIVND (reference sequence). The junction had 14 bases not matched to a gene; V was cut back by 5 bases and J by 6 bases. The CDR3 DNA sequence: TGTGCCAGTAGTTATCTGAGTGGGACAGGGAACATCAATGAGCAGTTCTTC. Its protein is CASSYLSGTGNINEQFF.

The chain carries TRBV15 and TRBJ1-5; D uncertain. The germline V and J ends were trimmed by 6 bases and 1 base, with 4 bases remaining between them. The CDR3 length is 12 residues. The germline gives CDR1 LNHNV, CDR2 YYDKDF (reference sequence). The CDR3 protein is CATRQSNQPQHF. Written as DNA, the CDR3 is TGTGCCACCAGGCAGAGCAATCAGCCCCAGCATTTT.

The rearrangement links TRBV5-8 to TRBJ1-2; 7 bases agree with TRBD1. J gave up 4 bases and V 0 bases, and 3 bases lay outside the gene matches. The CDR3 loop spans 14 amino acids. Per the germline V gene, CDR1 is SGHTS and CDR2 is YDEGEE. This CDR3 reads CASSLDRGTYGYTF. Written as DNA, the CDR3 is TGTGCCAGCAGCTTGGACAGGGGAACCTATGGCTACACCTTC.

This chain connects TRBV28 to TRBJ1-5, with 7 bases aligning to TRBD1. The CDR3 contains 20 residues. Germline V CDR1 and CDR2: MDHEN, SYDVKM. V was pared by 6 bases and J by 0 bases, with 20 bases of the junction left unmatched. The CDR3 here is CASRHIGDRESSYSNQPQHF. CDR3 nucleotide sequence: TGTGCCAGCAGGCATATCGGAGACAGGGAGTCGTCTTATAGCAATCAGCCCCAGCATTTT. The full variable domain, its missing parts supplied by reference TRBV28 and TRBJ1-5, is DVKVTQSSRYLVKRTGEKVFLECVQDMDHENMFWYRQDPGLGLRLIYFSYDVKMKEKGDIPEGYSVSREKKERFSLILESASTNQTSMYLCASRHIGDRESSYSNQPQHFGDGTRLSIL.

This clone was seen a handful of times. The chain links TRBV7-8 to TRBJ2-7, with 11 bases matching TRBD1. This CDR3 has 14 amino acids. Germline CDR1 is SGHVS and CDR2 is FQNEAQ. V lost 1 base to trimming and J lost 6 bases; unmatched junction nucleotides: 2. In DNA, the CDR3 is TGTGCCAGCAGCTTAGGGACAGGGGGCAGCGAGCAGTACTTC. It codes for CASSLGTGGSEQYF.